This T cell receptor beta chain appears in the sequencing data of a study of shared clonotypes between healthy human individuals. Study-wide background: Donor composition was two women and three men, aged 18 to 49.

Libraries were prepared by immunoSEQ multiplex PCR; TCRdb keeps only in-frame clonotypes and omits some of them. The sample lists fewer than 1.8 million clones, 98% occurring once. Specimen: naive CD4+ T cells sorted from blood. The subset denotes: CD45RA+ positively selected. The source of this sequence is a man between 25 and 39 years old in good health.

The CDR3 sequence is CASPACGDSGRAYYEQYF. DNA for the CDR3: TGTGCCAGCCCTGCTTGTGGTGATAGCGGGAGGGCCTATTACGAGCAGTACTTC. The chain is built from TRBV27 and TRBJ2-7; 11 nucleotides line up with TRBD2. CDR1 and CDR2 (germline): MNHEY, SMNVEV (reference sequence). The J segment lost 4 bases and the V segment lost 8 bases, leaving 19 bases of the junction unmatched. The CDR3 covers 18 residues.